This T cell receptor (beta chain) comes out of a study of identical twins. This clonotype was recorded a few times. Its target is unknown. It was template switching that added a universal primer site, and there were unique molecular identifiers on the cDNA. Each CDR3 protein is one row after TCRdb ran MiXCR on the 5' RACE reads. The sample records a few hundred thousand distinct CDR3 sequences, under 12% being singletons. Only healthy Caucasians were enrolled as donors. Overall study results and limits: Fewer insertions characterized abundant cord blood beta clonotypes, whereas memory repertoires showed none.

Germline lookup yields CDR1 SNHLY and CDR2 FYNNEI. V gave up 5 bases and J gave up 4 bases, with 11 bases separating them. The CDR3 covers 13 residues. The genes are TRBV2 and TRBJ2-5, with D maybe TRBD2 (5 bases). The receptor comes from a man aged 45-60 years in good health. Source material: memory T cells sorted from blood. The CDR3, as DNA: TGTGCCAGCAGTACTTACAGCGGAGAGACCCAGTACTTC. Its translation is CASSTYSGETQYF.